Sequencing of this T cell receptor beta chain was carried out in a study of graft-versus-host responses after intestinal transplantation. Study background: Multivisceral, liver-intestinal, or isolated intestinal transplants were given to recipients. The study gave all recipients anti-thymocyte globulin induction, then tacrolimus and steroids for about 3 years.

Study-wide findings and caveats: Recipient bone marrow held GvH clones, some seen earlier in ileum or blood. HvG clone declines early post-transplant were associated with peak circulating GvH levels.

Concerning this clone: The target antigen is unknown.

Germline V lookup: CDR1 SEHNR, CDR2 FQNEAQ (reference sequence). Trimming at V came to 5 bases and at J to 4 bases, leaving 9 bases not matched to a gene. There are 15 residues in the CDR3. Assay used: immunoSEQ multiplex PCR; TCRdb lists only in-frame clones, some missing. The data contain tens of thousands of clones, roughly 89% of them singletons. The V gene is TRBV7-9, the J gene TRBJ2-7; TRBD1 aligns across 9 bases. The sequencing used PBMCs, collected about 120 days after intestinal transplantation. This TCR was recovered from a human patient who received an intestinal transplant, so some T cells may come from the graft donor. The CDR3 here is CASSQPGQGGYEQYF. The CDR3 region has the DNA TGTGCCAGCAGCCAACCGGGACAGGGAGGGTACGAGCAGTACTTC. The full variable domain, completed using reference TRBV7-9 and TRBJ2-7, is DTGVSQNPRHKITKRGQNVTFRCDPISEHNRLYWYRQTLGQGPEFLTYFQNEAQLEKSRLLSDRFSAERPKGSFSTLEIQRTEQGDSAMYLCASSQPGQGGYEQYFGPGTRLTVT.